This entry describes one TCR beta chain. Its specific antigen is unknown. No qualities accompany the bases; no much larger clone lies one base away. On a MiSeq, deep resolution sequencing aimed for a depth between 1 in 1 million and 1 in 200,000 T cells, with each clonotype covered about 9.9x on average. The immunoSEQ hsTCRB Kit was used to generate the TCR beta libraries. The original methods were these. ImmunoSEQ Data Assistant and ImmunoSEQ Analyzer were used for data analysis, and V, D and J genes were assigned according to IMGT definitions. Clonality, which ranges from 0 to 1, was calculated as one minus the normalized Shannon entropy of productive rearrangement frequencies. Only overrepresented clonotypes making up at least 0.05% of the repertoire of each patient were included in the public clonotype analysis. Around 12 age-matched healthy donor repertoires from immuneACCESS were used as controls for clonality. In its TCRdb copy, this immuneACCESS table keeps in-frame sequences only and misses some clones. Where compared with another copy, unresolved V genes explain less than half of these, and the others have no known cause. V and J calls and clone size are copied from that table; D and trimming were computed from the DNA. Within this sample are 68,000 or so clones, with approximately 70% of them counted one time only. The top ten hold under 6% of the sample.

The time point label of this sample denotes: 12 months on ibrutinib. For TCR beta library preparation, approximately 2 micrograms of genomic DNA were extracted from the cryopreserved PBMCs. Longitudinal blood samples from CLL patients receiving ibrutinib monotherapy were subjected to high-throughput TCR beta sequencing. The patients took part in an open-label, single-center phase 2 trial of ibrutinib monotherapy. CDR1 and CDR2, per the germline V gene (reference sequence), are WNHNN and SYGVQD. The CDR3 has 15 amino acids, counting the end cysteine and phenylalanine. Here the CDR3 DNA is all that survives: 45 bases in frame from base 1. For this chain, trimming is 2 bases at the V end and 7 bases at the J end, and the number of junction bases without a gene match is 6. This entry is derived from a study of cytotoxic CD8 clonotypes in ibrutinib-treated CLL (dated by TCRdb to the early 2020s). Background for the entire study: In this cohort, more than 14 patients were treatment-naive and some 10 were relapsed/refractory, while roughly 18 had unmutated IGHV. Patients were still on ibrutinib when every remission and progressive disease sample was collected. The response samples were drawn at a median of roughly twelve months into treatment, with a range of roughly 6 to 40 months. Responses were partial in 24 patients and complete in 2; after median approximately 69 months follow-up, some 15 stayed in remission and roughly twelve progressed. Cryopreserved peripheral blood mononuclear cells were collected before treatment, at response, and at either disease progression or sustained remission. Of the approximately 86 people in the trial, 25 to 30 had longitudinal samples available. On average, each sample had 255,043 productive templates and almost 95,000 productive rearrangements.

What the work shows at the level of the full study, not this receptor alone: Sampling times were not matched between patients in sustained remission and patients whose disease was progressing, and lymph node repertoires were not examined. At ibrutinib response clonality went up, during sustained remission it held steady, and at progression it dropped back toward baseline. Public clonotypes were rare and either shrank or stayed stable during treatment, and the rise in clonality at ibrutinib response reflected expansion of private clonotypes. Baseline clonality was found to be higher than that of age-matched healthy donors and was strongly correlated with circulating CD8+ T-cell counts.

This sequence originates from a human donor with chronic lymphocytic leukemia. The sequence joins TRBV10-1 to TRBJ2-1; 9 of the junction bases match TRBD1. Sequenced here: PBMCs, sampled after 12 months of ibrutinib treatment. The bases read TGCGCCAGCAGTGAGGCAAGACAGGGGGGAAATGAGCAGTTCTTC. It codes for CASSEARQGGNEQFF.